This T cell receptor beta chain was captured by sequencing in a study of metastatic and nonmetastatic thyroid tumors. In regard to this clone: Its antigen is undetermined.

In the original processing: CDR3 was compared across clinicopathological groups, and the resulting differences were used to build a distant-metastasis classifier for papillary thyroid cancer. TCRdb recomputed clones from the PCR reads via MiXCR. The V and J calls and clone size come from TCRdb's table, not from the authors' own analysis. The sample lists about 38,000 clones; roughly 45% were seen once. This CDR3 is 17 amino acids long. CDR1 and CDR2 (germline): SGHRS, YFSETQ. With 7 bases clipped from V and 3 bases from J, the junction kept 12 bases outside the gene matches. Until they underwent thyroid surgery, no patient had received any treatment. The study, taken as a whole, reports: Benign nodules were reported to have significantly lower TCR beta diversity than malignant thyroid tumors, in blood and tumor.

The chain links TRBV5-1 to TRBJ2-2; 10 nucleotides agree with TRBD2. The TCR comes from a male donor with papillary thyroid cancer or a benign thyroid nodule (not recorded which). Some clones in this sample may be carry-over from other donors' samples. Material: tumor tissue. CDR3 DNA: TGCGCCAGCCGGTCTAGCGGGAGCCTGGGGTACACCGGGGAGCTGTTTTTT. Translation gives CASRSSGSLGYTGELFF. Using reference TRBV5-1 and TRBJ2-2 for the parts outside the CDR3, the full variable domain is KAGVTQTPRYLIKTRGQQVTLSCSPISGHRSVSWYQQTPGQGLQFLFEYFSETQRNKGNFPGRFSGRQFSNSRSEMNVSTLELGDSALYLCASRSSGSLGYTGELFFGEGSRLTVL.